Following are 19 T cell receptor beta chains from one sample sequenced in a study of beta chain features in type 1 diabetes. These receptors' targets are unknown. Broader study findings: Type 1 diabetes patients showed a moderate but significant shortening of TCRB CDR3s in all four CD4+ subsets.

The whole isolated RNA underwent reverse transcription, so sequencing captured expressed TCRB transcripts. This table comes from immunoSEQ multiplex PCR, and its TCRdb copy is limited to in-frame clones, with some not included. Of roughly 730,000 clones listed, roughly 13% are singletons. The sequenced material came from naive CD4+ T cells from blood. The origin of the receptors is a man aged 18 to 30 with type 1 diabetes.

This rearrangement joins TRBV5-1 to TRBJ2-5; 9 bases match TRBD1. V lost 4 bases to trimming and J lost 5 bases; unmatched junction nucleotides: 6. CDR3 length: 14 amino acids. Germline V lookup: CDR1 SGHRS, CDR2 YFSETQ. CDR3 in amino acids: CASSGTGGEETQYF. CDR3 nucleotides: TGCGCCAGCAGCGGAACAGGGGGCGAGGAGACCCAGTACTTC.

This clone has more than one count but fewer than ten. The chain couples TRBV30 to TRBJ1-2; D unclear. Germline V gene data show CDR1 as GTSNPN and CDR2 as SVGIG (reference sequence). V was shortened by 2 bases and J by 3 bases, with 7 bases between the two germline ends. The CDR3 is made up of 12 amino acids. As DNA, the CDR3 is TGTGCCTGGAGTTTCGGTTACTATGGCTACACCTTC. Translated: CAWSFGYYGYTF.

J is TRBJ1-1 and V is TRBV11-3; the D is unclear. The V and J ends lost 5 bases and 1 base respectively, with 11 bases between them. Germline V lookup: CDR1 SGHNT, CDR2 YENEEA. The CDR3 is made up of 14 amino acids. The CDR3 region is CASSPTPGNTEAFF. The CDR3 coding sequence is TGTGCCAGCAGCCCCACGCCAGGGAACACTGAAGCTTTCTTT. Variable domain in full (rest from reference TRBV11-3 and TRBJ1-1): EAGVVQSPRYKIIEKKQPVAFWCNPISGHNTLYWYLQNLGQGPELLIRYENEEAVDDSQLPKDRFSAERLKGVDSTLKIQPAELGDSAVYLCASSPTPGNTEAFFGQGTRLTVV.

This chain links TRBV5-1 with TRBJ1-1, with TRBD1 matching 8 bases. With 4 bases clipped from V and 3 bases from J, the junction kept 2 bases outside the gene matches. This CDR3 is 13 amino acids long. In germline, CDR1 is SGHRS, CDR2 YFSETQ. Here the CDR3 DNA reads TGCGCCAGCAGCGCGACAGGGGACACTGAAGCTTTCTTT. Translation gives CASSATGDTEAFF.

This clone was found a few times. The V call is TRBV30, the J call TRBJ1-1; D unclear. From germline, CDR1 is GTSNPN and CDR2 SVGIG (reference sequence). This CDR3 region has 12 residues. The V end was cut by 1 base, the J end by 5 bases, with 8 bases between. The CDR3 DNA reads as TGTGCCTGGAGTGCTATCGGGACTGAAGCTTTCTTT. This translates into CAWSAIGTEAFF.

As DNA, the CDR3 is TGTGCCTGGAGTGTACAAGCGGGGGTACGTGAGACCCAGTACTTC. Protein: CAWSVQAGVRETQYF. The genes are TRBV30 and TRBJ2-5, with TRBD2 matching over 8 bases. CDR3 length: 15 amino acids. Germline V CDR1 and CDR2: GTSNPN, SVGIG (reference sequence). Germline trimming cut 0 bases from V and 5 bases from J; bases unmatched to any gene: 8.

This clone was counted only a few times. Other nucleotide sequences from this sample produce the same CDR3. The rearrangement uses TRBV6-5 and TRBJ2-7, with a tentative D call TRBD1 (5 bases). V was shortened by 6 bases and J by 3 bases, with 9 bases between the two germline ends. The CDR3 sequence is 12 residues long. Germline-derived CDR1 and CDR2 are MNHEY and SVGAGI. The CDR3 protein is CASSLDSYEQYF. The DNA of the CDR3 is TGTGCCAGCAGCCTAGACAGCTACGAGCAGTACTTC.

The CDR3 reads CASSAGTGDTQYF. Here the CDR3 DNA reads TGTGCCAGCAGTGCCGGGACGGGAGATACGCAGTATTTT. This rearrangement joins TRBV27 to TRBJ2-3; either TRBD1 or TRBD2 may supply D (5 bases each). In germline, CDR1 is MNHEY, CDR2 SMNVEV (reference sequence). V dropped 5 bases and J dropped 5 bases, with 11 bases sitting between them. The CDR3 sequence is 13 residues long.

The gene calls are TRBV25-1 and TRBJ1-3, with D hard to call. The CDR3 spans 13 residues. Trimming left V 5 bases short and J 2 bases short, with 7 bases between. Looked up from germline, CDR1 is MGHDK and CDR2 is SYGVNS. The CDR3 is CASSPDAGNTIYF. CDR3 in DNA: TGTGCCAGCAGTCCCGATGCTGGAAACACCATATATTTT.

This clone came up a few times. The CDR3 reads CASSVSVVVNTEAFF. The CDR3 DNA is TGTGCCAGCAGTGTGTCGGTGGTAGTGAACACTGAAGCTTTCTTT. The chain links TRBV2 to TRBJ1-1; no definite D call. CDR3 length: 15 residues. The germline V and J ends were trimmed by 4 bases and 0 bases, with 12 bases remaining between them. Germline CDR1 SNHLY, CDR2 FYNNEI.

Only a few counts were recorded for this clone. Relative to the germline gene, one junction end is altered; a read error may explain this. The CDR3 here is CAWKESGGAGVRSHF. The CDR3 DNA sequence: TGTGCCTGGAAAGAAAGCGGGGGGGCCGGTGTCCGCTCCCACTTC. The rearrangement uses TRBV30 and TRBJ2-7; 10 bases are a match to TRBD2. The CDR3 length is 15 residues. Per germline, CDR1 GTSNPN and CDR2 SVGIG (reference sequence).

This rearrangement joins TRBV5-1 to TRBJ1-2; D unresolved. Trimming shortened V by 0 bases and J by 6 bases, and 9 bases separated the two germline ends. The CDR3 extends over 13 amino acids. Germline CDR1 SGHRS, CDR2 YFSETQ. For the CDR3, the DNA is TGCGCCAGCAGCTTGGCAGACGGGGATGGCTACACCTTC. This translates into CASSLADGDGYTF.

The sample holds a few counts of this clone. This chain joins TRBV10-3 and TRBJ1-2; D is ambiguous. The V gene's germline CDR1 is ENHRY and CDR2 SYGVKD. The CDR3 is made up of 13 amino acids. The V end lost 7 bases, the J end lost 1 base, and 10 bases lay between the germline ends. The DNA of the CDR3 is TGTGCCATCACAGCGCTAGATAACTATGGCTACACCTTC. This codes for CAITALDNYGYTF.

V and J are TRBV4-1 and TRBJ2-6; D uncertain. Trimming cost V 4 bases and J 0 bases, with 10 bases left between them. There are 16 residues in the CDR3. The germline gives CDR1 MGHRA, CDR2 YSYEKL. The CDR3: CASSPFMSSGANVLTF. The CDR3 DNA reads TGCGCCAGCAGCCCGTTCATGAGCTCTGGGGCCAACGTCCTGACTTTC.

This clone occurred a few times. The chain links TRBV28 to TRBJ1-2; possibly TRBD1 for D (5 bases). Germline values: CDR1 MDHEN, CDR2 SYDVKM. The CDR3 is made up of 14 amino acids. V lost 7 bases and J 6 bases, leaving 18 bases between the germline ends. CDR3 sequence reads: CASTPTWGNDGYTF. In DNA form, the CDR3 reads TGTGCCAGCACCCCCACGTGGGGGAATGATGGCTACACCTTC.

This clone showed up just a few times. This sequence joins TRBV19 and TRBJ2-7; tentatively, D is TRBD1 or TRBD2 (5 bases each). The length of the CDR3 is 12 residues. The ends were cut back, 9 bases at V and 4 bases at J, with 13 bases in the middle. Germline-derived CDR1 and CDR2 are LNHDA and SQIVND (reference sequence). CDR3 in amino acids: CASRGGPYEQYF. CDR3 in DNA: TGTGCCAGCCGTGGGGGACCGTACGAGCAGTACTTC.

This sequence joins TRBV27 and TRBJ1-1; TRBD1 might be the D (6 bases). V gave up 5 bases and J gave up 5 bases, with 12 bases separating them. CDR3 length: 13 amino acids. Germline V CDR1 and CDR2: MNHEY, SMNVEV (reference sequence). The CDR3 reads CASSTQGGTEAFF. In nucleotides, the CDR3 is TGTGCCAGCAGTACACAGGGTGGGACTGAAGCTTTCTTT.

Remarks on this clone: The sample holds other DNA sequences that translate to the same CDR3. The chain recombines TRBV5-4 with TRBJ2-5, with D possibly called TRBD1 or TRBD2 (5 bases each). The germline V gene encodes CDR1 SGHNT and CDR2 YYREEE (reference sequence). The V end lost 0 bases, the J end lost 5 bases, and 8 bases lay between the germline ends. CDR3 size: 13 residues. Written as DNA, the CDR3 is TGTGCCAGCAGCTTGGGTGGGACCGAGACCCAGTACTTC. It is translated as CASSLGGTETQYF. The full variable domain, its missing parts supplied by reference TRBV5-4 and TRBJ2-5, is ETGVTQSPTHLIKTRGQQVTLRCSSQSGHNTVSWYQQALGQGPQFIFQYYREEENGRGNFPPRFSGLQFPNYSSELNVNALELDDSALYLCASSLGGTETQYFGPGTRLLVL.

This clone was seen a few times. The CDR3: CASSESDSLSYTF. As DNA, the CDR3 is TGTGCCAGCAGTGAATCGGACAGTCTGAGCTACACCTTC. The V and J genes are TRBV2 and TRBJ1-2; a weak D match, TRBD1 (6 bases). CDR1 is SNHLY and CDR2 is FYNNEI in the germline V gene. Trimming pared 2 bases from V and 9 bases from J, leaving 13 bases between. CDR3 length: 13 amino acids.